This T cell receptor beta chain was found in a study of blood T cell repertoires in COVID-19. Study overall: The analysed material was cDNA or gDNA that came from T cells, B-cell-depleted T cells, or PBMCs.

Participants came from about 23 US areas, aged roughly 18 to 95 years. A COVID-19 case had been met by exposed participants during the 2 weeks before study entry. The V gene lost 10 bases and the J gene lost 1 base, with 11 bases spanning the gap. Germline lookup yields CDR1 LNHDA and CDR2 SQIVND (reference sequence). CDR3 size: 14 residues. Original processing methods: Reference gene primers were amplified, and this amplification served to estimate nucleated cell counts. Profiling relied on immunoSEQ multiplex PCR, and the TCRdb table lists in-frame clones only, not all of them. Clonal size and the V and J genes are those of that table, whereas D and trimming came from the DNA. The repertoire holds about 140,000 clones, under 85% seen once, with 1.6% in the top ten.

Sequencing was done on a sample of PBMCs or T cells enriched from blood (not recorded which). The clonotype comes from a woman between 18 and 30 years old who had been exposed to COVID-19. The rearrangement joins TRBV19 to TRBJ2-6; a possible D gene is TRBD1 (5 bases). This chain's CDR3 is CATQPGSGANVLTF. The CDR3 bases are TGTGCCACCCAGCCAGGGTCTGGGGCCAACGTCCTGACTTTC.